The sequence of this T cell receptor beta chain was determined in a study of cytomegalovirus exposure and HLA in healthy donors. In the case of this clone: Its antigen is not identified.

The study's findings and limits: In vitro, three CMV-associated chains proved specific for CMV antigens. The listing of 150 to 200 TCR beta chains classed them as cytomegalovirus-associated.

In germline, CDR1 is MNHEY, CDR2 SMNVEV (reference sequence). The CDR3 sequence is 13 residues long. The V end was cut by 2 bases, the J end by 2 bases, with 7 bases between. PCR employed 60 Vbeta and 13 Jbeta primers. Clones were sequenced by immunoSEQ multiplex PCR, and TCRdb holds only the in-frame ones, with some missing. The data show 150,000 to 200,000 clones, about 85% seen once. Sequencing used PBMCs. The chain is built from TRBV27 and TRBJ2-7; a weak D match, TRBD2 (6 bases). This TCR derives from a man younger than 35 in good health and CMV-seropositive. The CDR3, as DNA: TGTGCCAGCAGTTTACCGGGGGCCTACGAGCAGTACTTC. Translated, it gives CASSLPGAYEQYF.